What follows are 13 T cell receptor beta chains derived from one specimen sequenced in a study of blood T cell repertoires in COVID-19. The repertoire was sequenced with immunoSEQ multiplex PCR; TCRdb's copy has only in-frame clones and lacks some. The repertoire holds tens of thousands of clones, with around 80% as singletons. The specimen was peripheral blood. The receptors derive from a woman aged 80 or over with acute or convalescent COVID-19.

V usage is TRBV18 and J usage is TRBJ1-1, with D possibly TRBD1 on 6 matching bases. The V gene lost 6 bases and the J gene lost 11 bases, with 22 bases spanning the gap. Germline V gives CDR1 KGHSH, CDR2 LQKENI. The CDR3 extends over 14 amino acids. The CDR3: CASSPLDTGGGAFF. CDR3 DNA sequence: TGTGCCAGCTCCCCATTGGATACGGGGGGCGGGGCTTTCTTT.

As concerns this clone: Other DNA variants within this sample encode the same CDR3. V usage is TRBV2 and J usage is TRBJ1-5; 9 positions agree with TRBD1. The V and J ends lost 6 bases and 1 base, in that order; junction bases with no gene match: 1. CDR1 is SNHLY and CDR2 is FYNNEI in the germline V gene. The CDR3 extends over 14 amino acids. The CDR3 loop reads CASRGTGSNQPQHF. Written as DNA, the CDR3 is TGTGCCAGCAGAGGGACAGGGAGCAATCAGCCCCAGCATTTT.

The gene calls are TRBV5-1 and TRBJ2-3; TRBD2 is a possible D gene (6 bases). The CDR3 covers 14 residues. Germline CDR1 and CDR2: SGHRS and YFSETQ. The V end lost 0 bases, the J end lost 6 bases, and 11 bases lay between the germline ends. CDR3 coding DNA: TGCGCCAGCAGCTTGGCTACTAGCATGGATACGCAGTATTTT. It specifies CASSLATSMDTQYF.

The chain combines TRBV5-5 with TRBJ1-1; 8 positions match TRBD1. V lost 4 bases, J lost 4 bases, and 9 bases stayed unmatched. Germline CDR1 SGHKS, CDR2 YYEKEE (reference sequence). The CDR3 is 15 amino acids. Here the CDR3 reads CASSAQGAILTEAFF. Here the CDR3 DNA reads TGTGCCAGCAGCGCCCAGGGGGCGATTCTCACTGAAGCTTTCTTT. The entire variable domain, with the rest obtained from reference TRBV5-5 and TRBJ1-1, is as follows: DAGVTQSPTHLIKTRGQQVTLRCSPISGHKSVSWYQQVLGQGPQFIFQYYEKEERGRGNFPDRFSARQFPNYSSELNVNALLLGDSALYLCASSAQGAILTEAFFGQGTRLTVV.

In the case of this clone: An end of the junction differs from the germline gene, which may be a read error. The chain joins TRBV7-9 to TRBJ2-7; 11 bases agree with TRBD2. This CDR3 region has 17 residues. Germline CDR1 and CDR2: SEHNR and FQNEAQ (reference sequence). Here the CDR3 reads CASSLPSGRMGNYAQYF. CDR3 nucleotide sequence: TGTGCCAGCAGCTTGCCTAGCGGGAGGATGGGGAACTACGCGCAGTACTTC.

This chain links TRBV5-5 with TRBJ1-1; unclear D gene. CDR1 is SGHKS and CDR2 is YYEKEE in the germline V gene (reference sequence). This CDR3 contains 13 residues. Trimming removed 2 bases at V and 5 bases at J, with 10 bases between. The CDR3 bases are TGTGCCAGCAGCTTAGGTTACGGGACTGAAGCTTTCTTT. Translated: CASSLGYGTEAFF.

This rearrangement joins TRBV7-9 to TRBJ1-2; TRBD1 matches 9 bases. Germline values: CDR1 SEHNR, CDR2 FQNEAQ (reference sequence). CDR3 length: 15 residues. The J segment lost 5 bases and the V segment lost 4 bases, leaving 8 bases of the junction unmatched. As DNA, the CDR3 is TGTGCCAGCAGCTCACGACAGGGGGGGGATTATGGCTACACCTTC. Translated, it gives CASSSRQGGDYGYTF.

Written as DNA, the CDR3 is TGTGCCAGCAGCCCCCAGGGCGGCTACAATGAGCAGTTCTTC. This encodes CASSPQGGYNEQFF. The chain combines TRBV3-1 (or the pseudogene TRBV3-2) with TRBJ2-1; possible D gene TRBD1, 5 bases. Looked up from germline, CDR1 is LGHDT and CDR2 is YNNKEL (reference sequence). The V end lost 4 bases, the J end lost 3 bases, and 10 bases lay between the germline ends. The CDR3 spans 14 residues.

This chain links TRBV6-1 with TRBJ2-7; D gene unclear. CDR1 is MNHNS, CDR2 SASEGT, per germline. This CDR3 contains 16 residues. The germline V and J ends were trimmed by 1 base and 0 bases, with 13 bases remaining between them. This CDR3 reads CASSEGPTTSSYEQYF. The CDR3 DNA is TGTGCCAGCAGTGAAGGACCTACTACGAGCTCCTACGAGCAGTACTTC.

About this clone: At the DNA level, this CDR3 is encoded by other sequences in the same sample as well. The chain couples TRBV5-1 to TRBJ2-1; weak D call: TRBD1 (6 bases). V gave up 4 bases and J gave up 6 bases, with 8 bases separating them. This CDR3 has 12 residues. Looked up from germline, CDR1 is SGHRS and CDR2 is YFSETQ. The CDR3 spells CASSLGANEQFF. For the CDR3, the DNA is TGCGCCAGCAGCCTGGGGGCCAATGAGCAGTTCTTC.

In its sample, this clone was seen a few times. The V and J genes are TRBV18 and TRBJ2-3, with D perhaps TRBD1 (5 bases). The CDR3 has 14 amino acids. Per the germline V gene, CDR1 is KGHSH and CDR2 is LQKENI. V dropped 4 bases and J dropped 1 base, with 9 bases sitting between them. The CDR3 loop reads CASSQGIGTDTQYF. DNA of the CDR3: TGTGCCAGCTCACAGGGGATAGGCACAGATACGCAGTATTTT.

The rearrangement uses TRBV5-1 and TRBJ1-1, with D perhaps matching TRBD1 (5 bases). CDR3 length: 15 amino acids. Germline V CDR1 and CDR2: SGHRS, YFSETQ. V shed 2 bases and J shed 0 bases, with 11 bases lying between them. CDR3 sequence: CASSFQGEVNTEAFF. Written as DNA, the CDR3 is TGCGCCAGCAGCTTCCAAGGGGAAGTGAACACTGAAGCTTTCTTT.

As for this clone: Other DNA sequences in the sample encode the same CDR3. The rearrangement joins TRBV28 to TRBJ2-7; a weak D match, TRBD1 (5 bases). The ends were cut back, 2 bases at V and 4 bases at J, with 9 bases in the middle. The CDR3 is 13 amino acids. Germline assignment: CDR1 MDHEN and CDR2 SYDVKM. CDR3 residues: CASSLGQGYEQYF. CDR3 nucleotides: TGTGCCAGCAGTTTAGGGCAGGGATACGAGCAGTACTTC.